These T cell receptor beta chains were read from a single sample in a study of CXCR3-negative and CXCR3-positive naive CD8 T cells. TCRdb reanalyzed the 5' RACE reads, giving one entry per CDR3 protein sequence and no DNA. The table counts 35,000 to 55,000 distinct CDR3 sequences; approximately 2.5% lies in the top ten. Sequencing was done on a sample of naive CXCR3- CD8+ T cells from blood. The receptors originated from a human donor in good health. Some clones in this sample may be carry-over from other donors' samples. The CDR3 runs from the conserved cysteine through the conserved F or W.

CDR3 | J | V
CASSSGTGNSPLHF | TRBJ1-6 | TRBV2
CASSQDTGLGETQYF | TRBJ2-5 | TRBV3-1
CASSLGRSSREQYF | TRBJ2-7 | TRBV12-3/TRBV12-4
CASSLGLSDSPLHF | TRBJ1-6 | TRBV5-1
CASSFFSGGELFF | TRBJ2-2 | TRBV28
CSVAGGPDNEQFF | TRBJ2-1 | TRBV29-1
CASSLGTAARYGYTF | TRBJ1-2 | TRBV5-6
CASSQDGASGVLYEQYF | TRBJ2-7 | TRBV4-2
CSVWDTYGYTF | TRBJ1-2 | TRBV29-1
CASRAGQGRQETQYF | TRBJ2-5 | TRBV27
CAGSLLAEYNEQFF | TRBJ2-1 | TRBV28
CASSGTGTVNYGYTF | TRBJ1-2 | TRBV7-9
CASSERDRAPSSGANVLTF | TRBJ2-6 | TRBV2
CASNPTGGNTEAFF | TRBJ1-1 | TRBV7-8